These 2 T cell receptor beta chains originate from one sample sequenced in a study of beta chain features in type 1 diabetes. Of the isolated RNA, all was reverse transcribed, and so the sequenced material was expressed TCRB transcripts. Measured with immunoSEQ multiplex PCR; TCRdb has only the in-frame clones, and not every one. The repertoire has hundreds of thousands of clones, around 68% of them found once; the top ten carry almost 0.055%. Sequenced material: naive CD4+ T cells from blood. Source of these receptors: a man between 25 and 39 years old in good health.

This clone has a single count. This chain links TRBV2 with TRBJ2-1; no firm D call. This CDR3 is 14 amino acids long. Germline V lookup: CDR1 SNHLY, CDR2 FYNNEI. V gave up 11 bases and J gave up 8 bases, with 22 bases separating them. This CDR3 reads CARLTTPQGDEQFF. The CDR3 coding sequence is TGTGCCCGCTTAACGACTCCCCAAGGCGATGAGCAGTTCTTC. The full variable domain, in which reference TRBV2 and TRBJ2-1 provide the parts outside the CDR3, is EPEVTQTPSHQVTQMGQEVILRCVPISNHLYFYWYRQILGQKVEFLVSFYNNEISEKSEIFDDQFSVERPDGSNFTLKIRSTKLEDSAMYFCARLTTPQGDEQFFGPGTRLTVL.

The sample holds one count of this clone. The chain joins TRBV28 to TRBJ2-7, with 8 bases fitting TRBD2. V lost 6 bases and J lost 0; bases outside the gene matches: 4. Germline CDR1 reads MDHEN; CDR2 reads SYDVKM. The CDR3 length is 14 residues. The CDR3 sequence is CASSVAGSSYEQYF. The CDR3, as DNA: TGTGCCAGCAGCGTAGCGGGGAGCTCCTACGAGCAGTACTTC.